The next 8 T cell receptor beta chains were all read from a single sample in a study of blood T cells in healthy people across ages (dated by TCRdb to about 2015). Receptor amplification or capture employed 5' RACE. The sample was run on an Illumina HiSeq 2500. The second PCR ran for roughly 6 to 11 cycles and used a J-beta primer mix along with a sample-barcoded 5' primer. The public reads were reprocessed in TCRdb via fastp at Q25 and MiXCR, keeping in-frame beta chains. Entries that share a CDR3 protein sequence are merged under the most common genes and DNA. For this sample there are almost 1 million distinct CDR3 sequences; 45% to 60% appear just once. The top ten hold over 20% of the sample. The sample was blood. These receptors came from a woman aged 60 to 75 in good health.

The chain has TRBV12-3 or TRBV12-4 and TRBJ2-3; D may be TRBD2 (5 bases). Between the trimmed V and J ends, which lost 0 bases and 7 bases, there was a span of 8 bases. This CDR3 spans 13 amino acids. The CDR3 DNA sequence: TGTGCCAGCAGTTTAGCGCGGGCCAATACGCAGTATTTT. It is translated as CASSLARANTQYF.

This clonotype has ten or more counts. V and J are TRBV28 and TRBJ2-5; 7 bases agree with TRBD1. This CDR3 has 14 residues. With 3 bases clipped from V and 1 base from J, the junction kept 2 bases outside the gene matches. Germline CDR1 is MDHEN and CDR2 is SYDVKM. In nucleotides, the CDR3 is TGTGCCAGCAGTTTTCCAGGGGGCCAAGAGACCCAGTACTTC. Translation: CASSFPGGQETQYF.

In its sample, this clonotype was seen a few times. This chain links TRBV2 with TRBJ1-2; 9 positions agree with TRBD1. After removal of 6 bases from V and 4 bases from J, the junction contained 6 bases not matched to a gene. The germline gives CDR1 SNHLY, CDR2 FYNNEI. The CDR3 totals 14 residues. CDR3: CASRQPGQGYGYTF. The CDR3, as DNA: TGTGCCAGCAGGCAACCGGGACAGGGCTATGGCTACACCTTC.

This clonotype appeared a few times. This chain uses TRBV5-4 with TRBJ1-2; D is unresolved. The length of the CDR3 is 15 residues. Deletions cut 4 bases from V and 4 bases from J, with 17 bases between. The germline V gene encodes CDR1 SGHNT and CDR2 YYREEE (reference sequence). The CDR3 protein is CASSPRAGFVYGYTF. The CDR3 nucleotides read TGTGCCAGCAGCCCCCGAGCGGGCTTCGTCTATGGCTACACCTTC.

Only a few counts were recorded for this clonotype. The gene calls are TRBV28 and TRBJ2-7; no firm D call. The CDR3 is 12 amino acids. Trimming took 7 bases from V and 0 from J, leaving 7 bases between them. CDR1 is MDHEN, CDR2 SYDVKM, per germline. In DNA form, the CDR3 reads TGTGCCAGCAATTATCTCTCCTACGAGCAGTACTTC. This sequence encodes CASNYLSYEQYF.

The chain has TRBV12-3 or TRBV12-4 and TRBJ1-1; D is unresolved. The ends were cut back, 3 bases at V and 3 bases at J, with 8 bases in the middle. The CDR3 spans 13 residues. The DNA of the CDR3 is TGTGCCAGCAGTTTGAGATGGGACACTGAAGCTTTCTTT. Its protein is CASSLRWDTEAFF.

This clonotype has only a few counts. The chain links TRBV4-3 to TRBJ2-7; D unresolved. CDR3 length equals 16 residues. Germline CDR1 is LGHNA and CDR2 is YSLEER. Trimming pared 0 bases from V and 1 base from J, leaving 13 bases between. CDR3 loop: CASSQDKKANSYEQYF. The CDR3 DNA reads as TGCGCCAGCAGCCAAGATAAAAAGGCGAATTCCTACGAGCAGTACTTC.

This clonotype was counted only a few times. The V and J genes are TRBV12-3 or TRBV12-4 and TRBJ1-5; 7 bases are a match to TRBD1. V lost 7 bases, J lost 6 bases, and 18 bases stayed unmatched. The CDR3 length is 17 residues. The CDR3 reads CASTSGWGQSSSQPQHF. The CDR3, as DNA: TGTGCCAGCACCTCAGGGTGGGGACAGTCCTCATCTCAGCCCCAGCATTTT.